This T cell receptor beta chain is from a study of cytomegalovirus exposure and HLA in healthy donors. Study findings and constraints: In a later analysis, about 17,000 TCR beta sequences were associated with HLA alleles at 0.05 false discovery rate. An ancestry cluster, one associated with Asian ancestry, reportedly showed fewer N-insertions than the roughly 700-donor mean in a later analysis. Altogether, 150 or so TCR beta chains were recorded as cytomegalovirus-associated.

Points on this clone: Its target is unknown.

The PCR contained 60 Vbeta and 13 Jbeta primers. Some clones are missing from TCRdb's copy, which holds only in-frame ones; the method was immunoSEQ multiplex PCR. The repertoire holds about 140,000 clones, with around 77% as singletons. This TCR came from a woman in her forties or fifties in good health and CMV-seronegative. Sequencing was carried out using PBMCs.

In nucleotides, the CDR3 is TGTGCCAGCAGTCCCCCGTTGAGGGCCAACGAGCAGTACTTC. Its protein is CASSPPLRANEQYF. This sequence joins TRBV28 and TRBJ2-7, with D maybe TRBD2 (5 bases). Looked up from germline, CDR1 is MDHEN and CDR2 is SYDVKM. V was clipped by 5 bases and J by 5 bases, with 16 bases between them. This CDR3 has 14 residues.